These T cell receptor beta chains were read from a single sample in a study of T cells in tuberculosis. The table came from immunoSEQ multiplex PCR; TCRdb's copy has only in-frame clones and leaves some out. The table includes approximately 46,000 clones, about 96% detected once. Sequences were derived from PBMCs, sampled at tuberculosis diagnosis. The receptors shown here come from an adult with tuberculosis. CDR3s include the opening cysteine and the closing phenylalanine or tryptophan. The D gene is left open where the match is weak. Part of the rows lack a size; the others show once, few, many or a class for expanded clones.

v_gene	d_gene	abundance	j_gene	CDR3aa	CDR3nt
TRBV2	NA	NA	TRBJ1-2	CASKRREADYGYTF	TGTGCCAGCAAGAGGAGGGAGGCGGACTATGGCTACACCTTC
TRBV28	NA	NA	TRBJ1-4	CASSSEGRGEKLFF	TGTGCCAGCAGTTCGGAGGGTAGGGGTGAAAAACTGTTTTTT
TRBV15	TRBD1	NA	TRBJ2-1	CATSRRGQGRLDEQFF	TGTGCCACCAGCAGACGGGGACAGGGGCGGTTAGATGAGCAGTTCTTC
TRBV19	NA	NA	TRBJ2-1	CASRPGSYNEQFF	TGTGCCAGTAGACCGGGCTCCTACAATGAGCAGTTCTTC
TRBV19	NA	NA	TRBJ2-1	CASSIVGRRRIGDEQFF	TGTGCCAGTAGTATAGTTGGCCGGAGGCGGATCGGCGATGAGCAGTTCTTC
TRBV5-1	NA	few	TRBJ2-6	CASSLMASGANVLTF	TGCGCCAGCAGCTTGATGGCCTCTGGGGCCAACGTCCTGACTTTC
TRBV4-2	NA	NA	TRBJ2-7	CASSQEVSQGLQYEQYF	TGTGCCAGCAGCCAAGAAGTTTCGCAGGGACTCCAATACGAGCAGTACTTC
TRBV27	TRBD2	NA	TRBJ2-7	CASRILAGKSYEQYF	TGTGCCAGCAGGATACTAGCGGGAAAGTCCTACGAGCAGTACTTC
TRBV6-5	TRBD1	NA	TRBJ1-2	CASSRNRGFGGYTF	TGTGCCAGCAGCAGGAACAGGGGGTTCGGGGGCTACACCTTC
TRBV5-6	NA	NA	TRBJ2-2	CASSLGPGNTGELFF	TGTGCCAGCAGTTTAGGTCCGGGAAACACCGGGGAGCTGTTTTTT
TRBV11-2	NA	NA	TRBJ2-1	CASGPGNEQFF	TGTGCCAGCGGGCCGGGGAATGAGCAGTTCTTC
TRBV30	TRBD2	NA	TRBJ2-7	CAWTRSLAGWSEQYF	TGTGCCTGGACCCGGAGCCTAGCGGGATGGTCCGAGCAGTACTTC
TRBV30	NA	NA	TRBJ2-1	CAWSVRLAPDNEQFF	TGTGCCTGGAGTGTACGCCTAGCGCCCGACAATGAGCAGTTCTTC
TRBV7-2	TRBD2	NA	TRBJ2-5	CASSLPGLAGAETQYF	TGTGCCAGCAGCTTACCTGGACTAGCGGGAGCGGAGACCCAGTACTTC
TRBV7-9	NA	NA	TRBJ2-2	CASNAWGQLLNTGELFF	TGTGCCAGCAATGCTTGGGGACAACTGTTGAACACCGGGGAGCTGTTTTTT
TRBV7-2	TRBD2	NA	TRBJ2-1	CASSLALSSGTYNEQFF	TGTGCCAGCAGCTTAGCGCTTAGTAGCGGGACCTACAATGAGCAGTTCTTC
TRBV9	TRBD2	NA	TRBJ2-1	CASSVVREAYNEQFF	TGTGCCAGCAGCGTAGTGCGGGAGGCATACAATGAGCAGTTCTTC
TRBV19	TRBD2	NA	TRBJ2-1	CASSIEVLAGVIGEQFF	TGTGCCAGTAGTATAGAGGTGCTAGCGGGAGTAATAGGGGAGCAGTTCTTC
TRBV6-1	NA	NA	TRBJ1-2	CASSEGGNRLYGYTF	TGTGCCAGCAGTGAAGGAGGTAATCGGCTTTATGGCTACACCTTC
TRBV2	TRBD2	NA	TRBJ2-3	CASEREAKTDTQYF	TGTGCCAGTGAGCGGGAGGCCAAAACAGATACGCAGTATTTT
TRBV28	NA	NA	TRBJ1-5	CASSSPASGQTHQPQHF	TGTGCCAGCAGTTCCCCGGCGTCGGGACAAACTCATCAGCCCCAGCATTTT
TRBV6-5	TRBD1	NA	TRBJ2-4	CASRGGQGSKNIQYF	TGTGCCAGCAGGGGCGGACAGGGATCCAAAAACATTCAGTACTTC
TRBV7-2	TRBD2	NA	TRBJ2-3	CASSPGLGGLNTQYF	TGTGCCAGCAGCCCGGGACTAGGAGGGTTAAATACGCAGTATTTT
TRBV30	TRBD1	NA	TRBJ1-1	CACSRCRRGRFPEAFF	TGTGCCTGCTCCCGTTGTAGGAGGGGGCGCTTCCCTGAAGCTTTCTTT
TRBV10-3	TRBD1	once	TRBJ2-5	CATRRGDRSPRTQYF	TGTGCCACCCGAAGAGGGGACAGGTCGCCGAGGACCCAGTACTTC
TRBV12-5	NA	NA	TRBJ2-7	CASGLPIQQYF	TGTGCTAGTGGTTTGCCCATTCAACAGTACTTC
TRBV10-3	NA	NA	TRBJ1-5	CATAPGQLNQPQHF	TGTGCTACCGCCCCAGGACAGTTGAATCAGCCCCAGCATTTT
TRBV7-2	TRBD2	NA	TRBJ2-4	CASSLRVAGGANIQYF	TGTGCCAGCAGCTTAAGGGTAGCGGGAGGGGCGAACATTCAGTACTTC
TRBV6-4	TRBD2	NA	TRBJ2-1	CASSDGTSPGNEQFF	TGTGCCAGCAGTGATGGGACTAGCCCGGGCAATGAGCAGTTCTTC
TRBV18	NA	NA	TRBJ2-1	CASSHGREEQFF	TGTGCCAGCTCACATGGACGGGAGGAGCAGTTCTTC
TRBV27	TRBD1	NA	TRBJ2-1	CASSLSFRDSERPFF	TGTGCCAGCAGTTTATCGTTCCGGGACAGCGAACGTCCGTTCTTC
TRBV29-1	TRBD2	NA	TRBJ2-5	CSPFIVVAGTQYF	TGCAGCCCATTCATTGTGGTAGCGGGGACCCAGTACTTC
TRBV7-2	TRBD1	NA	TRBJ1-5	CASSLAGGNRQPQHF	TGTGCCAGCAGCTTAGCAGGGGGCAACAGGCAGCCCCAGCATTTT
TRBV5-4	NA	NA	TRBJ2-5	CASSRLGAGRQETQYF	TGTGCCAGCAGCCGTTTAGGGGCAGGGCGACAAGAGACCCAGTACTTC
TRBV7-2	TRBD2	NA	TRBJ2-3	CASRPQVSGSTQYF	TGTGCCAGCAGGCCTCAAGTTAGCGGGAGTACGCAGTATTTT
TRBV7-2	NA	NA	TRBJ2-3	CASSSMGFMDTQYF	TGTGCCAGCAGCTCAATGGGCTTTATGGATACGCAGTATTTT
TRBV10-3	NA	NA	TRBJ2-7	CAISEPSYEQYF	TGTGCCATCAGTGAGCCGAGTTACGAGCAGTACTTC
TRBV6-1	NA	NA	TRBJ2-1	CASSRDSAEQFF	TGTGCCAGCAGTAGGGACTCGGCTGAGCAGTTCTTC
TRBV6-5	NA	NA	TRBJ1-1	CASSYVASNTEAFF	TGTGCCAGCAGTTACGTAGCTTCTAACACTGAAGCTTTCTTT
TRBV4-1	TRBD2	NA	TRBJ2-1	CASREATYNEQFF	TGCGCCAGCCGGGAGGCAACCTACAATGAGCAGTTCTTC
TRBV2	NA	NA	TRBJ2-3	CASKSRASTDTQYF	TGTGCCAGCAAAAGCAGGGCCTCCACAGATACGCAGTATTTT
TRBV11-2	NA	NA	TRBJ2-7	CASSPTEGPWNEQYF	TGTGCCAGCAGCCCGACCGAGGGCCCATGGAACGAGCAGTACTTC
TRBV10-3	NA	NA	TRBJ2-1	CATTVGSGYNEQFF	TGTGCCACTACAGTAGGTAGCGGCTACAATGAGCAGTTCTTC
TRBV29-1	NA	NA	TRBJ1-1	CSVVGGNTEAFF	TGCAGCGTTGTGGGGGGTAACACTGAAGCTTTCTTT
TRBV21-1	NA	NA	TRBJ2-7	CARLGGGSAYEQYF	TGTGCCAGGCTGGGGGGGGGTAGTGCCTACGAGCAGTACTTC
TRBV7-8	TRBD2	NA	TRBJ2-1	CASSLDGRAWNEQFF	TGTGCCAGCAGCTTAGACGGGAGGGCCTGGAATGAGCAGTTCTTC
TRBV7-9	NA	NA	TRBJ2-7	CASSSLTYEQYF	TGTGCCAGCAGCTCCCTAACTTACGAGCAGTACTTC
TRBV18	TRBD2	NA	TRBJ2-1	CASSPTSGTNNEQFF	TGTGCCAGCTCACCGACTAGCGGAACCAACAATGAGCAGTTCTTC
TRBV6-1	TRBD2	NA	TRBJ2-7	CASSVGLGSGSSYEQYF	TGTGCCAGCAGTGTGGGTCTGGGTAGCGGGAGCTCCTACGAGCAGTACTTC
TRBV4-3	NA	once	TRBJ2-7	CASSQDLLGSSYEQYF	TGCGCCAGCAGCCAAGATCTCTTGGGGAGCTCCTACGAGCAGTACTTC
TRBV7-2	NA	NA	TRBJ2-7	CASSLFANYEQYF	TGTGCCAGCAGCTTATTTGCTAACTACGAGCAGTACTTC
TRBV30	NA	NA	TRBJ2-3	CAWRAAGVDTQYF	TGTGCCTGGAGGGCCGCTGGAGTAGATACGCAGTATTTT
TRBV7-8	NA	once	TRBJ2-1	CASSLAHGAHNEQFF	TGTGCCAGCAGCTTAGCGCATGGGGCGCACAATGAGCAGTTCTTC
TRBV5-4	NA	NA	TRBJ1-1	CASSPQGSMNTEAFF	TGTGCCAGCAGCCCGCAGGGTTCCATGAACACTGAAGCTTTCTTT